Shown below are 22 T cell receptor beta chains from a single sample sequenced in a study of graft-versus-host responses after intestinal transplantation (dated by TCRdb to the early 2020s). Library method: the immunoSEQ multiplex PCR assay. TCRdb mirrors the immuneACCESS table, restricted to in-frame sequences. Some clones are absent from its copies; in checked studies, under half trace to an unresolved V gene, and the reason for the others is unknown. The sample profile shows approximately 50,000 clones; about 90% of them were found once. The ten largest clones capture approximately 1.5% of the sample. The starting material was PBMCs, obtained 26 days after transplant. These receptors were taken from a human patient who received an intestinal transplant, so some T cells may come from the graft donor.

The gene calls are TRBV4-2 and TRBJ2-3; 9 positions agree with TRBD2. The germline gives CDR1 LGHNA, CDR2 YNFKEQ. The CDR3 has 19 amino acids. V shed 0 bases and J 3 bases; nucleotides not matched to a gene: 13. The CDR3 here is CASSQDGGSGGLRTDTQYF. DNA of the CDR3: TGTGCCAGCAGCCAAGACGGGGGTAGCGGGGGCCTGAGGACAGATACGCAGTATTTT.

This chain uses TRBV28 with TRBJ1-5, with D maybe TRBD1 (6 bases). This CDR3 is 20 amino acids long. The germline V gene encodes CDR1 MDHEN and CDR2 SYDVKM. V shed 5 bases and J shed 0 bases, with 26 bases lying between them. The CDR3 DNA is TGTGCCAGCAGTCCAAGGACCGGTCCAATGAGGGACAATAGCAATCAGCCCCAGCATTTT. Encoded protein: CASSPRTGPMRDNSNQPQHF.

The chain uses TRBV27 and TRBJ2-5; TRBD2 agrees at 8 bases. Germline V gene data show CDR1 as MNHEY and CDR2 as SMNVEV (reference sequence). The CDR3 covers 15 residues. V lost 4 bases and J lost 6; bases outside the gene matches: 10. The CDR3 nucleotides are TGTGCCAGCAGTTCAGCTAGCGGGCCGGGGAAGACCCAGTACTTC. Its translation: CASSSASGPGKTQYF.

This chain uses TRBV15 with TRBJ2-1, with D tentatively TRBD2 (6 bases). The CDR3 loop spans 15 amino acids. Deletions cut 7 bases from V and 5 bases from J, with 18 bases between. CDR1 and CDR2 from the germline V gene are LNHNV and YYDKDF (reference sequence). Written as DNA, the CDR3 is TGTGCCACCACGGAGGTGGGGGGATCCCACAATGAGCAGTTCTTC. Translation: CATTEVGGSHNEQFF.

The chain couples TRBV21-1 to TRBJ1-3; the table's D call TRBD1 went unverified against the DNA. TRBV21-1 is a pseudogene. CDR3 length equals 13 residues. The CDR3 sequence is CASSAARGDTIYF. The CDR3 DNA sequence: TGTGCCAGCAGCGCTGCCAGGGGAGACACCATATATTTT.

The V call is TRBV15, the J call TRBJ2-3, with TRBD2 identical over 8 bases. Germline values: CDR1 LNHNV, CDR2 YYDKDF (reference sequence). The CDR3 runs to 17 residues. The trim removed 3 bases at V and 2 bases at J, leaving 10 bases unmatched. The CDR3 protein is CATSSLATSVDTDTQYF. Written as DNA, the CDR3 is TGTGCCACCAGCAGCCTCGCGACTAGCGTTGACACAGATACGCAGTATTTT.

CDR3 sequence reads: CASSYSRTPNTGELFF. The CDR3 DNA reads as TGTGCCAGCAGTTACTCAAGGACTCCTAACACCGGGGAGCTGTTTTTT. The J gene is TRBJ2-2, the V gene TRBV6-6; the D gene is possibly TRBD2 (5 bases). V lost 0 bases, J lost 2 bases, and 10 bases lay in between. The germline CDR1 and CDR2 sequences are MNHNY and SVGAGI (reference sequence). This CDR3 region has 16 residues.

This sequence joins TRBV5-1 and TRBJ2-7; 8 bases are a match to TRBD1. The germline gives CDR1 SGHRS, CDR2 YFSETQ. V lost 2 bases to trimming and J lost 7 bases; unmatched junction nucleotides: 5. The CDR3 has 13 residues. CDR3 amino acids: CASSLTGGEEQYF. Written as DNA, the CDR3 is TGCGCCAGCAGCTTAACAGGGGGTGAAGAGCAGTACTTC.

This rearrangement joins TRBV10-3 to TRBJ1-2; D uncertain. Trimming removed 4 bases at V and 5 bases at J, with 23 bases between. CDR3 length equals 17 residues. Germline values: CDR1 ENHRY, CDR2 SYGVKD. DNA for the CDR3: TGTGCCATCAGTGGCGCCGGACTCCCCATAGGGAGGTATGGCTACACCTTC. This gives the protein CAISGAGLPIGRYGYTF.

The chain links TRBV18 to TRBJ2-7, with 10 bases fitting TRBD1. With 3 bases clipped from V and 7 bases from J, the junction kept 6 bases outside the gene matches. The length of the CDR3 is 14 residues. The germline CDR1 and CDR2 sequences are KGHSH and LQKENI. In nucleotides, the CDR3 is TGTGCCAGCTCACCCCCGGACAGGGGGGAGGAGCAGTACTTC. It encodes CASSPPDRGEEQYF.

The genes are TRBV9 and TRBJ1-4; TRBD1 matches at 9 bases. The germline CDR1 and CDR2 sequences are SGDLS and YYNGEE. CDR3 length: 14 residues. Trimming cost V 3 bases and J 5 bases; bases outside gene matches: 2. The CDR3 DNA sequence: TGTGCCAGCAGCGCGGGACAGGGAAATGAAAAACTGTTTTTT. This sequence encodes CASSAGQGNEKLFF.

The chain is built from TRBV7-2 and TRBJ2-7; 8 nucleotides align to TRBD1. The V segment lost 5 bases and the J segment 0 bases; nucleotides outside the gene matches: 3. Germline CDR1 and CDR2: SGHTA and FQGNSA. The CDR3 runs to 14 residues. The CDR3 reads CASSPTGGSYEQYV. The CDR3, as DNA: TGTGCCAGCAGCCCAACAGGGGGCTCCTACGAGCAGTACGTC.

This chain joins TRBV29-1 and TRBJ2-3; unclear D gene. The ends were cut back, 5 bases at V and 4 bases at J, with 13 bases in the middle. Germline loops: CDR1 SQVTM, CDR2 ANQGSEA. There are 13 residues in the CDR3. CDR3 sequence: CSVSTSISDTQYF. CDR3 in DNA: TGCAGCGTTTCGACAAGTATCTCAGATACGCAGTATTTT.

This sequence joins TRBV4-1 and TRBJ1-5; possibly TRBD1 for D (5 bases). V was clipped by 4 bases and J by 2 bases, with 15 bases between them. Germline CDR1 MGHRA, CDR2 YSYEKL. There are 16 residues in the CDR3. The CDR3 coding sequence is TGCGCCAGCAGCCTCGGGGGGGGTGCGGGCAATCAGCCCCAGCATTTT. Residues: CASSLGGGAGNQPQHF.

The V gene is TRBV15, the J gene TRBJ2-7, with 11 bases aligning to TRBD2. Germline CDR1 is LNHNV and CDR2 is YYDKDF (reference sequence). J was trimmed by 4 bases and V by 4 bases; bases with no gene match: 12. The CDR3 spans 17 residues. The CDR3 protein is CATSNNLRLAGSYEQYF. The CDR3 DNA follows: TGTGCCACCAGCAACAATCTAAGACTAGCGGGGTCTTACGAGCAGTACTTC.

This chain uses TRBV28 with TRBJ1-1; 7 bases fit TRBD1. This CDR3 spans 14 amino acids. V gave up 10 bases and J gave up 6 bases; unmatched junction bases: 14. Germline lookup yields CDR1 MDHEN and CDR2 SYDVKM. The CDR3 DNA sequence: TGTGCCACCCACAACCGACAGGGCCCGGCTGAAGCTTTCTTT. Its protein product is CATHNRQGPAEAFF.

The chain employs TRBV6-1 and TRBJ1-4; TRBD1 matches 9 bases. The CDR3 is 15 residues long. Germline loops: CDR1 MNHNS, CDR2 SASEGT. Trimming took 0 bases from V and 6 from J; bases not matched to a gene: 2. The CDR3 DNA reads as TGTGCCAGCAGTGAAGCGGGACAGGGCTATGAAAAACTGTTTTTT. Its protein is CASSEAGQGYEKLFF.

The chain combines TRBV4-2 with TRBJ2-1; 13 positions match TRBD2. After removal of 3 bases from V and 0 bases from J, the junction contained 8 bases not matched to a gene. The CDR3 covers 19 residues. The germline V gene encodes CDR1 LGHNA and CDR2 YNFKEQ. This chain's CDR3 is CASSHLGLAGDPSYNEQFF. For the CDR3, the DNA is TGTGCCAGCAGCCATCTCGGACTAGCGGGGGACCCCTCCTACAATGAGCAGTTCTTC.

A note on this clone: The same CDR3 arises from other DNA sequences in this sample as well. The genes are TRBV11-2 and TRBJ1-1; D unresolved. The V end lost 1 base, the J end lost 6 bases, and 12 bases lay between the germline ends. The CDR3 sequence is 14 residues long. Per the germline V gene, CDR1 is SGHAT and CDR2 is FQNNGV. In DNA form, the CDR3 reads TGTGCCAGCAGCTTAGTGGTCGGGGTCCCTGAAGCTTTCTTT. Residues: CASSLVVGVPEAFF.

The genes are TRBV18 and TRBJ1-4, with 7 bases that match TRBD1. Germline V gives CDR1 KGHSH, CDR2 LQKENI. This CDR3 comprises 17 residues. The ends lost 2 bases at V and 3 bases at J; junction bases unmatched: 9. As DNA, the CDR3 is TGTGCCAGCTCACCAGTCCCTTCGACAGGGTCTAATGAAAAACTGTTTTTT. Translation: CASSPVPSTGSNEKLFF.

The chain employs TRBV6-4 and TRBJ2-1, with 9 bases that match TRBD1. Germline CDR1 reads MRHNA; CDR2 reads SNTAGT. CDR3 length: 16 residues. The junction had 8 bases not matched to a gene; V was cut back by 2 bases and J by 6 bases. The CDR3 DNA reads as TGTGCCAGCAGTGACAGCCGGGACAGGGTTTCCAATGAGCAGTTCTTC. Translation: CASSDSRDRVSNEQFF.

This chain uses TRBV6-6 with TRBJ2-3; D call uncertain. CDR1 is MNHNY and CDR2 is SVGAGI in the germline V gene (reference sequence). This CDR3 has 14 amino acids. V was clipped by 0 bases and J by 9 bases, with 13 bases between them. The CDR3 region is CASSYSVVHITQYF. CDR3 nucleotide sequence: TGTGCCAGCAGTTACTCGGTTGTACACATCACGCAGTATTTT.